This paragraph reports one T cell receptor beta chain. The antigen this receptor binds is unknown. Base quality data are lacking; no much larger clone is found one base away. The sample is drawn from a study of CD8 T cells in Susac syndrome (dated by TCRdb to the late 2010s). Background on the whole study: Among the Susac syndrome patients who were sequenced, clinically active disease was present in 5 or 6 and clinical remission was observed in fewer than 10. At blood withdrawal, Susac syndrome patients were therapy-naive, treated with corticosteroids (with IVIg additionally given to some), or treated with IVIg alone. The study used repertoire sequencing to test whether antigen drove CD8+ T cell activation and differentiation in Susac syndrome.

RNA was extracted using the RNeasy kit, and about 0.45 to 1 ug of the RNA was reverse transcribed with random hexamers. The immunoSEQ multiplex PCR assay, which covers 54 Vbeta and 13 Jbeta segments, was used to amplify TCR beta CDR3 regions. PCR amplification bias was corrected by using a synthetic template baseline for primer optimization and computational correction. On the authors' methods: Reads were annotated to V, D and J genes per IMGT and analyzed with immunoSEQ Analyzer, keeping only productive sequences. Clonality was calculated as one minus the Shannon entropy normalized by log2 of the number of productive unique sequences. For each patient and control, public and private clones were evaluated within the 100 most prevalent clones. A clone was defined as Susac-specific if it was absent from the healthy and MS cohorts, from 1052 published viral clones and from other ImmuneACCESS disease sequences. The public reads were quality trimmed at Q25 with fastp and then assembled into clones with MiXCR by TCRdb, keeping productive beta chains. Every distinct CDR3 protein forms one entry, paired with its most common genes and DNA. These V and J calls are TCRdb output, not the study's own analysis. The table for this sample lists about 140,000 distinct CDR3 sequences; approximately 95% of them were counted only once. About 0.08% of the sample rests with the top ten.

Peripheral blood CD8+ and CD4+ T cells from healthy donors, Susac syndrome patients and multiple sclerosis patients were profiled by high-throughput TCR beta sequencing. Recently defined diagnostic criteria for definite or probable disease were met by the Susac syndrome patients. Bulk CD8+ and CD4+ T cells were purified magnetically by negative isolation, whereas CD8+ TEMRA cells were enriched by FACS. Blood was drawn into EDTA tubes, processed within 24 hours, and PBMCs were isolated by density gradient centrifugation. PBMCs intended for TCR sequencing were frozen in liquid nitrogen and were later thawed in a 37 degrees C water bath. The sorted or isolated CD4+, CD8+ and CD8+ TEMRA cells had a purity of 90% or higher. Overall study outcomes, separate from this receptor: The study acknowledged that relatively few individuals were included in the TCR sequencing and HLA analysis. The CD4+ T cell repertoire of patients with Susac syndrome showed no detectable clonal expansion.

The CDR3 starts with the cysteine, ends with the phenylalanine, and has 14 residues. The entry retains the CDR3 DNA only, 42 bases that are in frame from base 1. Reading the germline V gene (reference sequence) gives CDR1 PRHDT and CDR2 FYEKMQ. Clipping removes 5 bases from V and 5 bases from J, with 5 as the unmatched junction base count. Sequenced: CD4+ T cells from PBMCs. The sequence links TRBV13 to TRBJ2-5, with 10 middle bases fitting TRBD2. This TCR was sampled from a human donor with Susac syndrome. The nucleotides read TGTGCCAGCAGCCTAGCGGGAGTCGAGGAGACCCAGTACTTC. Its product reads: CASSLAGVEETQYF.